The T cell receptor (beta chain) under discussion was sequenced for a study of siplizumab effects on memory and regulatory T cells. This clone is a singleton in its sample. What it recognizes is unknown. The germline gene is not matched at one end of the junction; a read error may be the cause. The study, taken as a whole, reports: Naive or memory phenotype assignment was not possible for roughly 75-96% of proliferating CD4+ or CD8+ clones. Confirmation was lacking for the suppressive function of proliferating Tregs derived from siplizumab cultures. Naive T cells, seemingly more diverse than memory cells, seemed major alloresponse contributors.

The assay was immunoSEQ multiplex PCR, and TCRdb's table has in-frame clones only and misses some. The sample consists of tens of thousands of clones, around 98% of them appearing once. Germline V gene data show CDR1 as SEHNR and CDR2 as FQNEAQ (reference sequence). The CDR3 has 12 amino acids. Input material: naive CD8+ T cells sorted from blood. V is TRBV7-9 and J is TRBJ2-7; D is undetermined. This sequence was found in a human donor in good health. DNA of the CDR3: TGTACCAGCAGCTTGGGAAACTACGAGCAGTACTTC. This codes for CTSSLGNYEQYF.